The 17 T cell receptor beta chains reported below all come from one sample, sequenced in a study of CD8 T cells in ankylosing spondylitis. Points from the study as a whole: There was a TCR beta motif, made of several highly homologous variants, that appeared characteristic of ankylosing spondylitis blood.

The antigens for these receptors are not known. A single record per CDR3 protein comes from TCRdb applying MiXCR to the 5' RACE reads. The profile covers some 130,000 distinct CDR3 sequences, with 15% to 20% appearing a single time and 30% to 35% taken by the ten largest. The sample was blood, either unsorted or a sorted T cell fraction (not recorded which). The receptors were gathered from a male donor with ankylosing spondylitis.

In its sample, this clonotype was seen a few times. The V call is TRBV10-3, the J call TRBJ2-7, with 8 bases identical to TRBD2. There are 14 residues in the CDR3. Unmatched junction bases numbered 9, after V lost 7 bases and J lost 4 bases. Germline CDR1 ENHRY, CDR2 SYGVKD. CDR3 in amino acids: CAITPDREGYEQYF. The CDR3 coding sequence is TGTGCCATCACTCCCGATCGGGAGGGGTACGAGCAGTACTTC.

This clonotype came up many times. V gene TRBV11-1 combines with J gene TRBJ2-1; 7 nucleotides agree with TRBD1. The germline CDR1 and CDR2 sequences are SGHAT and FQDESV (reference sequence). Unmatched junction bases numbered 14, after V lost 0 bases and J lost 0 bases. This CDR3 is 20 amino acids long. CDR3 DNA: TGTGCCAGCAGCTTAGCGAAGAGTACGGACAGGCGCCGCTCCTACAATGAGCAGTTCTTC. It specifies CASSLAKSTDRRRSYNEQFF.

In its sample, this clonotype was seen a few times. The chain recombines TRBV4-1 with TRBJ2-1; a weak D match, TRBD2 (6 bases). Per germline, CDR1 MGHRA and CDR2 YSYEKL. The CDR3 length is 15 residues. V was trimmed by 5 bases and J by 0 bases, leaving 11 bases between them. For the CDR3, the DNA is TGCGCCAGCAGCGGGGGGATGAGCTCCTACAATGAGCAGTTCTTC. Protein product: CASSGGMSSYNEQFF.

This clonotype was observed a few times. The chain recombines TRBV12-3 or TRBV12-4 with TRBJ1-1; D is undetermined. V lost 1 base, J lost 7 bases, and 10 bases lay in between. The CDR3 runs 13 residues. This CDR3 reads CASSLEGPYEAFF. The CDR3 DNA sequence: TGTGCCAGCAGTTTAGAGGGTCCTTATGAAGCTTTCTTT.

The chain combines TRBV27 with TRBJ2-2; no firm D call. CDR3 length: 12 amino acids. From germline, CDR1 is MNHEY and CDR2 SMNVEV (reference sequence). Trimming cost V 3 bases and J 7 bases, with 6 bases left between them. The CDR3: CASSLIGGELFF. The CDR3, as DNA: TGTGCCAGCAGTTTGATCGGCGGGGAGCTGTTTTTT.

This clonotype came up a few times. The chain couples TRBV5-1 to TRBJ1-1, with a tentative D call TRBD1 (5 bases). Looked up from germline, CDR1 is SGHRS and CDR2 is YFSETQ. Trimming removed 7 bases from V and 7 bases from J, with 11 bases in between. The CDR3 loop spans 11 amino acids. CDR3 residues: CASHRGNEAFF. In nucleotides, the CDR3 is TGCGCCAGCCATCGGGGGAATGAAGCTTTCTTT. The full variable domain, its missing parts supplied by reference TRBV5-1 and TRBJ1-1, is KAGVTQTPRYLIKTRGQQVTLSCSPISGHRSVSWYQQTPGQGLQFLFEYFSETQRNKGNFPGRFSGRQFSNSRSEMNVSTLELGDSALYLCASHRGNEAFFGQGTRLTVV.

A few counts support this clonotype. This sequence joins TRBV5-1 and TRBJ2-3; 7 bases agree with TRBD2. The trim removed 0 bases at V and 4 bases at J, leaving 2 bases unmatched. The CDR3 sequence is 14 residues long. Germline-derived CDR1 and CDR2 are SGHRS and YFSETQ. The CDR3 spells CASSLGRESDTQYF. CDR3 coding DNA: TGCGCCAGCAGCTTGGGGCGGGAGTCAGATACGCAGTATTTT.

This clonotype was seen more than once but under ten times. V and J are TRBV28 and TRBJ2-7; TRBD2 matches at 11 bases. The V and J ends lost 3 bases and 4 bases, in that order; junction bases with no gene match: 14. The CDR3 length is 18 residues. Germline assignment: CDR1 MDHEN and CDR2 SYDVKM. CDR3 DNA sequence: TGTGCCAGCAGTTTCGAGTTAGCGGGAGGGCCGTCGTATTACGAGCAGTACTTC. Translated: CASSFELAGGPSYYEQYF.

At least ten counts were recorded for this clonotype. The V gene is TRBV12-3 or TRBV12-4, the J gene TRBJ2-3; no clear D gene. The V gene lost 6 bases and the J gene lost 5 bases, with 6 bases spanning the gap. This CDR3 is 11 amino acids long. In DNA, the CDR3 is TGTGCCAGCAGCCGAATAGATACGCAGTATTTT. The encoded protein is CASSRIDTQYF.

This clonotype was picked up a small number of times. The chain combines TRBV12-3 or TRBV12-4 with TRBJ2-5; D is unresolved. The CDR3 covers 13 residues. Trimming took off 4 bases at V and 9 bases at J, with 15 bases between the two ends. The CDR3 DNA is TGTGCCAGCAGTTCGGCAGGCGAGAGGCCCCAGTACTTC. This codes for CASSSAGERPQYF.

CDR3 loop: CASSIQGSGRTGNEQFF. The CDR3, as DNA: TGTGCCAGCAGCATACAGGGTAGCGGGAGGACAGGCAATGAGCAGTTCTTC. This chain joins TRBV27 and TRBJ2-1; TRBD2 matches at 10 bases. Germline trimming cut 6 bases from V and 6 bases from J; bases unmatched to any gene: 14. CDR3 length: 17 amino acids. Germline V lookup: CDR1 MNHEY, CDR2 SMNVEV (reference sequence).

The chain carries TRBV10-2 and TRBJ1-2; TRBD1 matches at 7 bases. CDR1 is WSHSY, CDR2 SAAADI, per germline. This CDR3 spans 15 amino acids. Trimming took 0 bases from V and 4 from J; bases not matched to a gene: 5. In nucleotides, the CDR3 is TGCGCCAGCAGTGAGTCGAGCCGGGACAGCTATGGCTACACCTTC. Amino acids: CASSESSRDSYGYTF.

This chain links TRBV7-3 with TRBJ2-2, with a weak D call TRBD2 (5 bases). The length of the CDR3 is 14 residues. In germline, CDR1 is SGHTA, CDR2 FQGTGA. Trimming shortened V by 5 bases and J by 4 bases, and 11 bases separated the two germline ends. The CDR3 loop is CASSPTSSTGELFF. For the CDR3, the DNA is TGTGCCAGCAGCCCTACTAGTAGCACCGGGGAGCTGTTTTTT.

This clonotype was found a few times. The chain recombines TRBV6-5 with TRBJ2-2; 10 nucleotides line up with TRBD1. Unmatched junction bases numbered 5, after V lost 2 bases and J lost 5 bases. The CDR3 contains 16 residues. Germline V gives CDR1 MNHEY, CDR2 SVGAGI. Written as DNA, the CDR3 is TGTGCCAGCAGTTACCTAAGGACAGGGGGAACCGGGGAGCTGTTTTTT. Translating gives CASSYLRTGGTGELFF.

The genes are TRBV9 and TRBJ2-3; D might be TRBD2 (6 bases). V gave up 5 bases and J gave up 9 bases, with 34 bases separating them. The germline CDR1 and CDR2 sequences are SGDLS and YYNGEE. The CDR3 covers 19 residues. CDR3 nucleotide sequence: TGTGCCAGCAGTGTGGGCTCTGGGTGGAGTAGCGGCCCCATGGAGACGCAGTATTTT. Its protein product is CASSVGSGWSSGPMETQYF.

To note about this clonotype: This may stem from a read error, because a much larger clone lies one nucleotide away. The J gene is TRBJ1-2, the V gene TRBV10-3, with unresolved D. There are 19 residues in the CDR3. Germline-derived CDR1 and CDR2 are ENHRY and SYGVKD. The CDR3 protein is CAIRESVSKRREKIYGYTF. The CDR3 bases are TGTGCCATCAGAGAGTCCGTCTCAAAACGCCGGGAGAAGATCTATGGCTACACCTTC.

This clonotype was observed a single time. The chain employs TRBV7-8 and TRBJ2-7, with 11 positions matching TRBD1. In germline, CDR1 is SGHVS, CDR2 FQNEAQ. V was clipped by 4 bases and J by 4 bases; unmatched bases: 6. CDR3 size: 15 residues. CDR3 protein: CASSSRDRGDYEQYF. DNA of the CDR3: TGTGCCAGCAGCTCCCGGGACAGGGGGGATTACGAGCAGTACTTC.